A single sample gave rise to the 21 T cell receptor beta chains below, sequenced in a study of OX40 agonist ivuxolimab in advanced cancers. Data came from immunoSEQ multiplex PCR; TCRdb stores just in-frame clones and leaves some out. The top ten clones hold nearly 7.5% of a sample with about 82,000 clones, around 90% of them seen once. The sample in question was CD4+ or CD8+ T cells sorted from blood, obtained in a trial of the OX40 agonist ivuxolimab. The origin of the receptors is an adult with an advanced solid tumor such as melanoma, head and neck, liver or kidney cancer.

V and J are TRBV6-1 and TRBJ1-1; D gene uncertain. V lost 10 bases and J lost 1, with 13 bases in between. The CDR3 loop spans 13 amino acids. In germline, CDR1 is MNHNS, CDR2 SASEGT. The CDR3 sequence is CANTPQRNTEAFF. The DNA for the CDR3 is TGTGCCAACACCCCACAGAGGAACACTGAAGCTTTCTTT.

This rearrangement joins TRBV4-1 to TRBJ1-5, with TRBD1 matching over 10 bases. CDR3 length: 19 amino acids. Trimming took 0 bases from V and 0 from J; bases not matched to a gene: 8. Germline V gene sequence: CDR1 MGHRA, CDR2 YSYEKL. The CDR3 reads CASSQEGDRGFLSNQPQHF. The CDR3 coding sequence is TGCGCCAGCAGCCAAGAGGGGGACAGGGGATTCCTTAGCAATCAGCCCCAGCATTTT.

This chain joins TRBV5-1 and TRBJ2-1; 11 bases are a match to TRBD1. Looked up from germline, CDR1 is SGHRS and CDR2 is YFSETQ. This CDR3 region has 14 residues. The J segment lost 8 bases and the V segment lost 4 bases, leaving 5 bases of the junction unmatched. CDR3 DNA: TGCGCCAGCAGCCCTGGGACAGGGGGGGATGAGCAGTTCTTC. Amino acid sequence: CASSPGTGGDEQFF.

This clone was recorded only once. The chain joins TRBV2 to TRBJ1-2; 10 nucleotides match TRBD1. Losses at the gene ends were 2 bases for V and 4 bases for J; bases not matched to a gene: 7. CDR3 length equals 16 residues. CDR1 and CDR2 (germline): SNHLY, FYNNEI. Here the CDR3 reads CASSEQGQGWIYGYTF. The CDR3 region has the DNA TGTGCCAGCAGTGAACAGGGACAGGGGTGGATCTATGGCTACACCTTC.

The chain is built from TRBV6-1 and TRBJ2-3; 11 bases align to TRBD2. The CDR3 has 16 amino acids. Trimming at V came to 3 bases and at J to 7 bases, leaving 9 bases not matched to a gene. Per germline, CDR1 MNHNS and CDR2 SASEGT. This CDR3 is CASSDGTSGAGYTQYF. DNA for the CDR3: TGTGCCAGCAGTGACGGGACTAGCGGTGCTGGCTATACGCAGTATTTT.

The chain couples TRBV5-1 to TRBJ1-2, with a possible D match to TRBD1 (5 bases). The length of the CDR3 is 11 residues. Germline V CDR1 and CDR2: SGHRS, YFSETQ. V shed 6 bases and J shed 7 bases, with 10 bases lying between them. CDR3 residues: CASNGHAGYTF. The CDR3 DNA is TGCGCCAGCAACGGACATGCTGGCTACACCTTC.

The chain joins TRBV19 to TRBJ2-1; D is unresolved. Germline V gene lookup returns CDR1 LNHDA and CDR2 SQIVND (reference sequence). The CDR3 covers 15 residues. The germline V and J ends were trimmed by 6 bases and 2 bases, with 14 bases remaining between them. CDR3 in DNA: TGTGCCAGTAGGAGTACGCGAGACCCCTACAATGAGCAGTTCTTC. The encoded protein is CASRSTRDPYNEQFF.

The chain links TRBV7-9 to TRBJ2-2, with D possibly matching TRBD2 (7 bases). The CDR3 has 16 amino acids. Germline CDR1 SEHNR, CDR2 FQNEAQ (reference sequence). V was clipped by 3 bases and J by 4 bases, with 15 bases between them. The DNA of the CDR3 is TGTGCCAGCAGCTTGGGGGTCGGGGGGCTCACCGGGGAGCTGTTTTTT. The encoded protein is CASSLGVGGLTGELFF.

The chain links TRBV19 to TRBJ1-2; maybe TRBD1 (5 bases). V was shortened by 4 bases and J by 2 bases, with 20 bases between the two germline ends. CDR1 is LNHDA and CDR2 is SQIVND in the germline V gene (reference sequence). The CDR3 runs to 17 residues. The CDR3, as DNA: TGTGCCAGTAGTACATTCTCCCACGGGGCCAACAACTATGGCTACACCTTC. Translating it yields CASSTFSHGANNYGYTF.

V usage is TRBV7-8 and J usage is TRBJ2-7, with no clear D. This CDR3 region has 15 residues. The V end lost 2 bases, the J end lost 2 bases, and 13 bases lay between the germline ends. In germline, CDR1 is SGHVS, CDR2 FQNEAQ. The CDR3 protein is CASSLFGSGAYEQYF. In nucleotides, the CDR3 is TGTGCCAGCAGCTTATTCGGTAGTGGAGCCTACGAGCAGTACTTC.

This rearrangement joins TRBV7-3 to TRBJ2-1; 10 positions agree with TRBD2. Germline V gene lookup returns CDR1 SGHTA and CDR2 FQGTGA. CDR3 length: 15 residues. V lost 2 bases to trimming and J lost 9 bases; unmatched junction nucleotides: 7. CDR3 amino acids: CASSLVLAGASEQFF. CDR3 nucleotide sequence: TGTGCCAGCAGCTTAGTCCTAGCGGGAGCGTCTGAGCAGTTCTTC.

The chain employs TRBV29-1 and TRBJ2-5, with 8 bases aligning to TRBD1. The CDR3 is 15 residues long. Per germline, CDR1 SQVTM and CDR2 ANQGSEA. Trimming removed 6 bases from V and 5 bases from J; junction bases left unmatched: 14. The CDR3 spells CSVLPGQVPGETQYF. The DNA for the CDR3 is TGCAGCGTCTTGCCGGGACAGGTGCCAGGGGAGACCCAGTACTTC.

In regard to this clone: Different DNA sequences within this sample yield the same CDR3. The gene calls are TRBV6-5 and TRBJ1-1; perhaps TRBD1 as D (6 bases). In germline, CDR1 is MNHEY, CDR2 SVGAGI. The CDR3 contains 14 residues. The germline V and J ends were trimmed by 2 bases and 1 base, with 8 bases remaining between them. CDR3 nucleotides: TGTGCCAGCAGTTACGGGGGCACGAACACTGAAGCTTTCTTT. This gives the protein CASSYGGTNTEAFF.

The chain employs TRBV21-1 and TRBJ2-3. TRBV21-1 is a known pseudogene. This CDR3 has 14 amino acids. As DNA, the CDR3 is TGTGCCAGCAAAACCTCGGGACCCAGGGATACGCAGTATTTT. Its protein product is CASKTSGPRDTQYF.

The rearrangement links TRBV28 to TRBJ1-2; 9 positions match TRBD1. CDR1 is MDHEN, CDR2 SYDVKM, per germline. The CDR3 consists of 13 residues. J was trimmed by 8 bases and V by 5 bases; bases with no gene match: 6. In nucleotides, the CDR3 is TGTGCCAGCAGTCCCGGGACAGGGCAGGGCTACACCTTC. This codes for CASSPGTGQGYTF.

The rearrangement uses TRBV15 and TRBJ2-5; the D is unclear. The CDR3 covers 14 residues. Germline V gene data show CDR1 as LNHNV and CDR2 as YYDKDF (reference sequence). V was shortened by 0 bases and J by 5 bases, with 10 bases between the two germline ends. CDR3 DNA sequence: TGTGCCACCAGCAGAGATCCTAGTATGGAGACCCAGTACTTC. This translates into CATSRDPSMETQYF.

The chain carries TRBV4-1 and TRBJ1-4; D remains ambiguous. CDR3 length: 16 residues. Trimming stripped 1 base from V and 7 bases from J, with 16 bases between. Germline V lookup: CDR1 MGHRA, CDR2 YSYEKL. CDR3 bases: TGCGCCAGCAGCCAAGCGGACGGTCCACTGAGTGAAAAACTGTTTTTT. Its protein is CASSQADGPLSEKLFF.

Points on this clone: Different DNA sequences within this sample yield the same CDR3. The chain uses TRBV5-4 and TRBJ1-1; D gene ambiguous. The CDR3 is made up of 14 amino acids. The germline gives CDR1 SGHNT, CDR2 YYREEE (reference sequence). V was trimmed by 0 bases and J by 1 base, leaving 7 bases between them. CDR3 nucleotides: TGTGCCAGCAGCTTGGGAGGCGGGAACACTGAAGCTTTCTTT. It is translated as CASSLGGGNTEAFF.

The chain joins TRBV9 to TRBJ1-2, with no clear D. This CDR3 contains 13 residues. Germline V gene lookup returns CDR1 SGDLS and CDR2 YYNGEE. Trimming took off 4 bases at V and 6 bases at J, with 13 bases between the two ends. Here the CDR3 reads CASSLGWEDGYTF. The DNA for the CDR3 is TGTGCCAGCAGCCTTGGTTGGGAGGATGGCTACACCTTC. The full variable domain, completed using reference TRBV9 and TRBJ1-2, is DSGVTQTPKHLITATGQRVTLRCSPRSGDLSVYWYQQSLDQGLQFLIQYYNGEERAKGNILERFSAQQFPDLHSELNLSSLELGDSALYFCASSLGWEDGYTFGSGTRLTVV.

The rearrangement uses TRBV5-1 and TRBJ2-3; 7 bases are shared with TRBD1. CDR3 length: 15 amino acids. The ends lost 0 bases at V and 6 bases at J; junction bases unmatched: 7. The germline V gene has CDR1 SGHRS and CDR2 YFSETQ. CDR3 residues: CASSLGQGVRDTQYF. In DNA form, the CDR3 reads TGCGCCAGCAGCTTGGGACAGGGAGTAAGGGATACGCAGTATTTT.

The chain combines TRBV7-2 with TRBJ2-7; D may be TRBD2 (6 bases). The germline V and J ends were trimmed by 2 bases and 1 base, with 18 bases remaining between them. Germline-derived CDR1 and CDR2 are SGHTA and FQGNSA. The CDR3 length is 17 residues. The CDR3 DNA follows: TGTGCCAGCAGCTTATCAGTAGGTCTAGCGCGTTCCTACGAGCAGTACTTC. Protein: CASSLSVGLARSYEQYF.